This T cell receptor (beta chain) was identified during a study of blood T cells in healthy people across ages. About the research overall: About one barcoded beta molecule per two T cells was the capture yield of template switching. Study-wide results and limits: Age advanced and TCR beta diversity per million T cells fell, roughly linearly.

V shed 6 bases and J 2 bases; nucleotides not matched to a gene: 4. The germline V gene has CDR1 SQVTM and CDR2 ANQGSEA. The CDR3 runs to 13 residues. Concerning this clonotype itself: Antigen: not known.

Then a second PCR, running roughly 6 to 11 cycles, was carried out with a sample-barcoded 5' primer and a J-beta primer mix. TCRdb re-derived calls from the 5' RACE reads in MiXCR, one entry per CDR3 protein. Of approximately 880,000 distinct CDR3 sequences in the sample, about 48% are singletons; the top ten hold 13%. The people who gave samples were healthy Caucasians from Russia, aged roughly 6 to 100. Isolation per sample recovered at least 6 million PBMCs. The sequencing sample was made of blood. The J gene is TRBJ1-2, the V gene TRBV29-1; 9 nucleotides align to TRBD1. The origin of this receptor is a man aged 30 to 39 in good health. CDR3 DNA sequence: TGCAGCGTAGTACAGGGGGCGAACTATGGCTACACCTTC. Translated, it gives CSVVQGANYGYTF.